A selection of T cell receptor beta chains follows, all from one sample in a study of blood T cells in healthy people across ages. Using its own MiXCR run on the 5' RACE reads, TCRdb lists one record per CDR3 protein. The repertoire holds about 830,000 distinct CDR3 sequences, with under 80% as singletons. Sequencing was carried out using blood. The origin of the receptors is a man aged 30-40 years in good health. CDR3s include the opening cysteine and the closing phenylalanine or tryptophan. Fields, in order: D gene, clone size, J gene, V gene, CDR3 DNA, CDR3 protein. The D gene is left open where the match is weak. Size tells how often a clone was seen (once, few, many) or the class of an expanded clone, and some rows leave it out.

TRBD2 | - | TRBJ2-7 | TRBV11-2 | TGTGCCAGCATTGCAGGGAGGGCTCCTTCCTACGAGCAGTACTTC | CASIAGRAPSYEQYF
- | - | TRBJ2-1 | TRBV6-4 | TGTGCCAGCAGTGAGGGATCGAACAATGAGCAGTTCTTC | CASSEGSNNEQFF
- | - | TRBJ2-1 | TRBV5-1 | TGCGCCAGCAGCTTGGAAGGGCAGGATTCCTACAATGAGCAGTTCTTC | CASSLEGQDSYNEQFF
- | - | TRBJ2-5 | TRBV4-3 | TGCGCCAGCAGCCAAGAAACAGAGGATAGCCAAGAGACCCAGTACTTC | CASSQETEDSQETQYF
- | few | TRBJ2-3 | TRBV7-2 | TGTGCCAGCAGCCTCTACCTTTTGGATACGCAGTATTTT | CASSLYLLDTQYF
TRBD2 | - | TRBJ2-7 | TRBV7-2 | TGTGCCAGCAGCCAGAGGACTAGCGGGGGGTACGAGCAGTACTTC | CASSQRTSGGYEQYF
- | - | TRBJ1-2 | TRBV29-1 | TGCAGCGTTGAACGCGGGGAAGGCTATGGCTACACCTTC | CSVERGEGYGYTF
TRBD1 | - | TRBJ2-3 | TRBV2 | TGTGCCAGCAGGAAAAAAACAGGGGGAACAGATACGCAGTATTTT | CASRKKTGGTDTQYF
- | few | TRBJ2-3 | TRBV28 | TGTGCCAGCAGCCGAGAAGAAGTTACAGATACGCAGTATTTT | CASSREEVTDTQYF
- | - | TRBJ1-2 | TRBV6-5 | TGTGCCAGCAGTTGGGACCGCCGGATACTCTATGGCTACACCTTC | CASSWDRRILYGYTF
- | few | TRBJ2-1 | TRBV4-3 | TGCGCCAGCAGCGCAAGTTCCGGCGGGTACAATGAGCAGTTCTTC | CASSASSGGYNEQFF
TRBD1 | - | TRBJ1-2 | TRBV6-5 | TGTGCCATTAAGGGACAGAACTATGACTACACCTTC | CAIKGQNYDYTF
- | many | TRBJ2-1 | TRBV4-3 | TGCGCCAGCAGCCAAGATCTGACGGGGAGCTCCTACAATGAGCAGTTCTTC | CASSQDLTGSSYNEQFF
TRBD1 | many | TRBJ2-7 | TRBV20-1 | TGCAGTGCCAGGGACAGATCCTACGAGCAGTACTTC | CSARDRSYEQYF
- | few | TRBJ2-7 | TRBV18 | TGTGCCAGCTCACCAAATTCAGGCCCCTACGAGCAGTACTTC | CASSPNSGPYEQYF
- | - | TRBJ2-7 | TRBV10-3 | TGTGCCATCAGTGGTAAGGGGTTCGACGAGCAGTACTTC | CAISGKGFDEQYF
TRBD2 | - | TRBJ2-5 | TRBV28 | TGTGCCAGCAGCTTATCCCCTAGCGGGGGCTGGAAGACCCAGTACTTC | CASSLSPSGGWKTQYF
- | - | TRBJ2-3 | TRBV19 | TGTGCCAGTAGTGCTGTCTCTACCGGAAGCACAGATACGCAGTATTTT | CASSAVSTGSTDTQYF
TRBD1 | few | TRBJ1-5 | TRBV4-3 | TGCGCCAGCAGCCTCGGGACAGGGGATCAGCCCCAGCATTTT | CASSLGTGDQPQHF
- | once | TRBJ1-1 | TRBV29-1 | TGCAGCGCAGAAGGTGGGGCAGGGAACACTGAAGCTTTCTTT | CSAEGGAGNTEAFF
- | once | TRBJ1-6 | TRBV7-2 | TGTGCCAGCAGCCCTCTCGGACTGTATAATTCACCCCTCCACTTT | CASSPLGLYNSPLHF
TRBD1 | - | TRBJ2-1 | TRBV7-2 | TGTGCCAGCAGCCTCGGACAGGGGGACCCAAAACCCTCCTACAATGAGCAGTTCTTC | CASSLGQGDPKPSYNEQFF
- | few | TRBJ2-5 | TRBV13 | TGTGCCAGCAGCCTCCCCGGAGGTGGAAAAGAGACCCAGTACTTC | CASSLPGGGKETQYF